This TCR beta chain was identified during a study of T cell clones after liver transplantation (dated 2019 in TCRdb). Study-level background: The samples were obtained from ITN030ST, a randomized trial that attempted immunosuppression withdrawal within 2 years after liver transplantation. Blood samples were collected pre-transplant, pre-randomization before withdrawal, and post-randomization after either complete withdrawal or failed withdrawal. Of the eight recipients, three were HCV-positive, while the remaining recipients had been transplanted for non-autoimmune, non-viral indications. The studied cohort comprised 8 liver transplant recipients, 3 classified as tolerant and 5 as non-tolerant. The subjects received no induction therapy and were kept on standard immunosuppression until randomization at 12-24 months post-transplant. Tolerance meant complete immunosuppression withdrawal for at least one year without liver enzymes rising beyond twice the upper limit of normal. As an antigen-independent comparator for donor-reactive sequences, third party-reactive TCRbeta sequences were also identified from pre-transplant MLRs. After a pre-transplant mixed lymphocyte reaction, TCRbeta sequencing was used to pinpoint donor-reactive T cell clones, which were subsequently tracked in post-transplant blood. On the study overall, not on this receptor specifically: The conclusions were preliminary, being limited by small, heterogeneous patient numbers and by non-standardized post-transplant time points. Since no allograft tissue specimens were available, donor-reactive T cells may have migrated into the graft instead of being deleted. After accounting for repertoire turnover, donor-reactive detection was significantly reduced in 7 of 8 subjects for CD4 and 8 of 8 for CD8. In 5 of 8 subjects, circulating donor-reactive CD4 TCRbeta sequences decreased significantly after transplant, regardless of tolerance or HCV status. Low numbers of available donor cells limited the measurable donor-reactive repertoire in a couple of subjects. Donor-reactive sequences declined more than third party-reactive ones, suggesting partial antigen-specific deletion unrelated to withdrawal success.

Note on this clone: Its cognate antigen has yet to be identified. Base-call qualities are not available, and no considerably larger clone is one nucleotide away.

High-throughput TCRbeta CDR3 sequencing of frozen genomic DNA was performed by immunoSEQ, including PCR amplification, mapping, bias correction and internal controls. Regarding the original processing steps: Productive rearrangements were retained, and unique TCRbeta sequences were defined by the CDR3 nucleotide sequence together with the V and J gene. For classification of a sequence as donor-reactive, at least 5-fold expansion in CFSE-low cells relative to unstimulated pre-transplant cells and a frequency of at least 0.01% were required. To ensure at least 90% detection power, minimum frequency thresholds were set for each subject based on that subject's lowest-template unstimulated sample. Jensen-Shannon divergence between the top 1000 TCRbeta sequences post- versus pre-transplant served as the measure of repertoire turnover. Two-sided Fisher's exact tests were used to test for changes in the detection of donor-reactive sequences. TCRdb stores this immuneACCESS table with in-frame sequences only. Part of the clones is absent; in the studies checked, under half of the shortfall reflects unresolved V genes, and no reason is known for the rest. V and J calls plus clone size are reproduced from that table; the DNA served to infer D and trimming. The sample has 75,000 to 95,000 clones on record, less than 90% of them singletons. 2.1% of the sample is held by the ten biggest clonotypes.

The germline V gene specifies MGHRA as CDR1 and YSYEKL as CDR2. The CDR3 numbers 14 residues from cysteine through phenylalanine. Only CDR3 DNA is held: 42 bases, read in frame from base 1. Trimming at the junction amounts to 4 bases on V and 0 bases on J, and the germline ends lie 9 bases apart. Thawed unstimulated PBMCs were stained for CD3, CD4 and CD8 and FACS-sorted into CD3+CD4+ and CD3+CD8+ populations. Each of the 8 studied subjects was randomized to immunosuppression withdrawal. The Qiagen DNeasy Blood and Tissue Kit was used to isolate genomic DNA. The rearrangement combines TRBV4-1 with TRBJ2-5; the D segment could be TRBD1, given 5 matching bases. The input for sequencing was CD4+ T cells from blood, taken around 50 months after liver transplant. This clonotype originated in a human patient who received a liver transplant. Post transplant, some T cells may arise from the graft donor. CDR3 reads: CASSPSTDQETQYF. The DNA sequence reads TGCGCCAGCAGCCCGTCGACAGACCAAGAGACCCAGTACTTC.